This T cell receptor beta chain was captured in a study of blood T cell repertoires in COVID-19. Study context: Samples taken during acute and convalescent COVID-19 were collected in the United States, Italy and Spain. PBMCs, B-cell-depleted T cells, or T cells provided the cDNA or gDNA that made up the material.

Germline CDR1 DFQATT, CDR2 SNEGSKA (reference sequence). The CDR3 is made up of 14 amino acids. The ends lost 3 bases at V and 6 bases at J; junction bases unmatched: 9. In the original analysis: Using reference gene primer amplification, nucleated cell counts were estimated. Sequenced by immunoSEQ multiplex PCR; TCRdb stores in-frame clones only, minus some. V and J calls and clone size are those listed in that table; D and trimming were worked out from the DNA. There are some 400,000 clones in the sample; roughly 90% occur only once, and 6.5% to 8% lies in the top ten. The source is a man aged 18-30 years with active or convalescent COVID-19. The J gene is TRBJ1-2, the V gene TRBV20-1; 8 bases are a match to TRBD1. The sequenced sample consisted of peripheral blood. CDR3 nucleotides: TGCAGTGCTAGTCCCACCCCAGGGGGCAATGGCTACACCTTC. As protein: CSASPTPGGNGYTF.